This paragraph covers one T cell receptor (beta chain) sequence. This clone was picked up a small number of times. Its recognized antigen is unknown. The observed sequence ends 3 residues before the CDR3 terminus, with the missing tail filled in from the germline J gene. Diagnosis of CVID followed standard criteria, namely serum IgG, IgA and/or IgM below the normal range together with specific antibody deficiency. The CVID group comprised 45 or so subjects, roughly 15 female and roughly 30 male, aged about 9 to 65 years with a mean age of around 36. Most CVID patients and most healthy controls were of Caucasian heritage. Replacement immunoglobulin therapy had been administered to all CVID subjects for at least one year at the time of study participation. No CVID subject was ill or taking immunomodulatory or immunosuppressive medication when blood was collected. From each donor, about 4.5 to 9 ml of heparinized peripheral whole blood was collected. TCRbeta CDR3 repertoires were sequenced from genomic DNA of adults with common variable immune deficiency (CVID) and healthy adult controls. Diluted blood was density-centrifuged over Hypaque 1077 or Ficoll-Paque to isolate peripheral blood mononuclear cells. Genomic DNA was obtained from unsorted mononuclear cells using either Qiagen column purification or a centrifugation-based method.

Equivalent amounts of genomic DNA from CVID and control samples were used as sequencing input. For every sample, a 60 bp segment covering the rearranged TCRbeta CDR3 region was amplified and then sequenced. TCRbeta amplification used the immunoSEQ assay, a bias-corrected multiplex PCR with high-throughput sequencing. Under the source paper's analysis protocol: Each unique nucleotide sequence was treated as a clone and annotated with V, D and J genes, copy number and frequency. Sequences were labeled productive if in frame, and non-productive if out of frame or containing stop codons. Clonality was calculated from Shannon's entropy as previously described. Mean CDR3 Kyte-Doolittle hydropathy was derived from the predicted amino acid sequences of productive clones. The R hclust function was used to hierarchically cluster scaled V gene usage with Manhattan distance and complete linkage. Sharing of clones by CDR3 amino acid sequence was evaluated by resampling 12 repertoires per group over 100 rounds. Repertoires were searched for roughly 70 published EBV-specific and about 240 published CMV-specific TCRbeta sequences. Analysis left out a couple of CVID samples that produced under 10,000 sequences, so a few dozen CVID repertoires remained. The table comes from immuneACCESS by way of TCRdb, which keeps in-frame sequences with V and J called. Part of the clones is missing from these tables; in studies checked, under half for an unresolved V gene and the rest for unknown reasons. V and J calls and clone size are given by that table; D and trimming were obtained from the DNA. This sample is represented by some 11,000 clones, with no singletons among them. The ten largest clones capture approximately 5.7% of the sample.

The entry originates in a study of T cell clonality in common variable immunodeficiency (dated by TCRdb to 2015 to 2017). What the study reported, not specific to this receptor: The authors noted that sequencing repertoires of T cell subpopulations would be needed to clarify what caused the increased clonality in CVID. Healthy controls shared more TCRbeta clones with each other than CVID subjects shared among themselves (p < 0.0001). Even though DNA input was equal, the average per sample came to 75,000 to 95,000 unique sequences for controls compared with around 33,000 for CVID samples. Correlations of repertoire features with clinical complications were constrained by heterogeneity among patients within the CVID cohort. CVID TCRbeta sequences were reported to have fewer deletions and N-nucleotide insertions and to lack highly modified clones with 13 or more V deletions. Increased TCRbeta clonality was found in CVID subjects compared with healthy controls (t-test p = 0.018), with the increase being most characteristic of about a third of subjects.

V and J lose 4 bases and 0 bases, and a span of 10 bases separates them. The germline V gene (reference sequence) gives CDR1 as SEHNR and CDR2 as FQNEAQ. The CDR3 starts with the cysteine, ends with the phenylalanine, and has 15 residues. Part of the CDR3 DNA is given, 36 bases translated from base 1. The origin of this receptor is a human donor with common variable immunodeficiency. Sequenced: peripheral blood mononuclear cells. The chain links TRBV7-9 with TRBJ2-1; TRBD2 is perhaps the D gene, given 5 matching bases. The CDR3 protein is CASSYPSPSYNEQFF. The covered CDR3 bases are TGTGCCAGCAGCTACCCTAGCCCCTCCTACAATGAG.